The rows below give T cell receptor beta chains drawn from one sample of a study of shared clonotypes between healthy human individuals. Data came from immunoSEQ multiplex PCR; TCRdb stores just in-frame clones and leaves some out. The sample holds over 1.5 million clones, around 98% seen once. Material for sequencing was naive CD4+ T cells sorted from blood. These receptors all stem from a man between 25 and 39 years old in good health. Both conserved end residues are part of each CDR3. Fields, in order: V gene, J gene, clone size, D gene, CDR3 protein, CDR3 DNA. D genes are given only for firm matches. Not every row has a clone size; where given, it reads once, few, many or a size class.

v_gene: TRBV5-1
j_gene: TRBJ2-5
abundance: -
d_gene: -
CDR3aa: CASSLVPLAGAQQETQYF
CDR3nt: TGCGCCAGCAGCTTGGTGCCCTTGGCAGGGGCGCAACAAGAGACCCAGTACTTC

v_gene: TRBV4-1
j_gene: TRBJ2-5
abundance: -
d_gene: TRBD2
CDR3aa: CASSQGGLTETQYF
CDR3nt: TGCGCCAGCAGCCAGGGGGGACTAACAGAGACCCAGTACTTC

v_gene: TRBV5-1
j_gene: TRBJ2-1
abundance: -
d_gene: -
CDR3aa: CASSHKSRMLAARKGDNEQFF
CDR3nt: TGCGCCAGCAGCCATAAGTCGAGGATGTTAGCGGCAAGAAAAGGGGACAATGAGCAGTTCTTC

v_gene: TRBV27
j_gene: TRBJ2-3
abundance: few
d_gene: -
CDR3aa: CASSLLDTSDTQYF
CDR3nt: TGTGCCAGCAGTTTATTGGACACCTCAGATACGCAGTATTTT

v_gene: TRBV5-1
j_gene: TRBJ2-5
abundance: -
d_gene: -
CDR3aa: CASTGEVQETQYF
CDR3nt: TGCGCCAGCACGGGGGAGGTTCAGGAGACCCAGTACTTC

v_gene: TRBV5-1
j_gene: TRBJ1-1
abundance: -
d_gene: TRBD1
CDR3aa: CASSPGDRGFDTEAFF
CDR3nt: TGCGCCAGCAGCCCAGGGGACAGGGGATTTGACACTGAAGCTTTCTTT

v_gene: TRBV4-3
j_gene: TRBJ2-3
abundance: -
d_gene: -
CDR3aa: CASSQDPGTDTQYF
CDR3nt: TGCGCCAGCAGCCAAGATCCAGGCACAGATACGCAGTATTTT

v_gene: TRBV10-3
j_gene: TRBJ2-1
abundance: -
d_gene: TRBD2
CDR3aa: CAISPVAGGPLNEQFF
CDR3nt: TGTGCCATCAGTCCGGTAGCGGGAGGGCCACTCAATGAGCAGTTCTTC

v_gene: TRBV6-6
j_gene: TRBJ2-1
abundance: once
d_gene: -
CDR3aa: CASSALDRVGGRDQFF
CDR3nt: TGTGCCAGCAGCGCACTCGACAGGGTTGGAGGGAGGGACCAGTTCTTC

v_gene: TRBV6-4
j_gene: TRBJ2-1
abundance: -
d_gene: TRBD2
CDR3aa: CASSRGPSGRAHNEQFF
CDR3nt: TGTGCCAGCAGCAGAGGTCCTAGCGGGAGGGCCCACAATGAGCAGTTCTTC

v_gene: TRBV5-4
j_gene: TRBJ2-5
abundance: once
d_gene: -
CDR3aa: CASSRQGSGRETQYF
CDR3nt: TGTGCCAGCAGCCGCCAGGGGTCGGGGAGAGAGACCCAGTACTTC

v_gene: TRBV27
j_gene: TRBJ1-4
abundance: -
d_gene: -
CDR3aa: CASSLGTPNEKLFF
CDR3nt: TGTGCCAGCAGTTTGGGGACACCTAATGAAAAACTGTTTTTT

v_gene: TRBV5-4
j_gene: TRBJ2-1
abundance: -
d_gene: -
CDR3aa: CASSLPGRTYNEQFF
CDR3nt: TGTGCCAGCAGCCTCCCAGGGCGGACCTACAATGAGCAGTTCTTC

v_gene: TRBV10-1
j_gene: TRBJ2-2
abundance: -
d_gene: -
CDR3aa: CASSATRNTGELFF
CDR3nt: TGCGCCAGCAGTGCTACAAGGAACACCGGGGAGCTGTTTTTT

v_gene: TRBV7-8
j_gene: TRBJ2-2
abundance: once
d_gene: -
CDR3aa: CASSLVGQGGTGELFF
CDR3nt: TGTGCCAGCAGCTTAGTCGGACAGGGAGGGACCGGGGAGCTGTTTTTT

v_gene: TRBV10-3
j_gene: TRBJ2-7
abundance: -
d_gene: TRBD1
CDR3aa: CAISESEGAEQYF
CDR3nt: TGTGCCATCAGTGAGTCCGAGGGGGCCGAGCAGTACTTC

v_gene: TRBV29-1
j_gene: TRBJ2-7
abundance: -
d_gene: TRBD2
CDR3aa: CSVGDGGRTGEQYF
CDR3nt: TGCAGCGTTGGAGATGGCGGGAGGACCGGCGAGCAGTACTTC

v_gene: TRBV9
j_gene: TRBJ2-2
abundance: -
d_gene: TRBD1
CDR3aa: CASEPGQGALANTGELFF
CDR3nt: TGTGCCAGCGAACCGGGACAGGGGGCTCTAGCGAACACCGGGGAGCTGTTTTTT

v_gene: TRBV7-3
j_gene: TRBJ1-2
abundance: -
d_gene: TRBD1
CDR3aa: CASSLGQGTNYGYTF
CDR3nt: TGTGCCAGCAGCTTGGGACAGGGAACTAACTATGGCTACACCTTC

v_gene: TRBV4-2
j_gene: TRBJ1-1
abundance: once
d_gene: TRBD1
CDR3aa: CASRRPGQRMNTEAFF
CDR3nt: TGTGCCAGCAGGCGCCCGGGACAGCGAATGAACACTGAAGCTTTCTTT

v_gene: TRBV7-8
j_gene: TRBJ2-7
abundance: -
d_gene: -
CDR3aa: CASSQNTGSYEQYF
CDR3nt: TGTGCCAGCAGCCAAAACACCGGGAGCTACGAGCAGTACTTC

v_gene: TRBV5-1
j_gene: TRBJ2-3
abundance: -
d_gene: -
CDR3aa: CASSSSGAVFKRRTDTQYF
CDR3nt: TGCGCCAGCAGCTCCTCGGGAGCGGTCTTTAAAAGGCGCACAGATACGCAGTATTTT

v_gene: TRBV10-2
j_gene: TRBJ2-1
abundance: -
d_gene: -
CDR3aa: CASSPTSHEQFF
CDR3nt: TGCGCCAGCAGTCCAACGTCCCATGAGCAGTTCTTC

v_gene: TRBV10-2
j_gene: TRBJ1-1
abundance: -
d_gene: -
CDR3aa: CASSVTGGTEAFF
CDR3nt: TGCGCCAGCAGTGTGACAGGAGGGACTGAAGCTTTCTTT

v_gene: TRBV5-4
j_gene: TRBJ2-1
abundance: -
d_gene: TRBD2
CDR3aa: CASRPSWQREHPSDEQFF
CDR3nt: TGTGCCAGCAGACCAAGTTGGCAGCGGGAGCATCCCAGTGATGAGCAGTTCTTC

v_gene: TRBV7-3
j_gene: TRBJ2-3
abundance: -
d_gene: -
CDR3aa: CASSLFLDRSSTQYF
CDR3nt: TGTGCCAGCAGCTTATTCCTCGACAGATCGTCTACGCAGTATTTT

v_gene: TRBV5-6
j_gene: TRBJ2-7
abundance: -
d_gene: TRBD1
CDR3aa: CASSSYWTGGHEQYF
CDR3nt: TGTGCCAGCAGCTCTTACTGGACAGGGGGCCACGAGCAGTACTTC

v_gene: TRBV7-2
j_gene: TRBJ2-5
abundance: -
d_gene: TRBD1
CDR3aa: CASSFDRGRTETQYF
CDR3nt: TGTGCCAGCAGCTTTGACAGGGGGCGAACGGAGACCCAGTACTTC

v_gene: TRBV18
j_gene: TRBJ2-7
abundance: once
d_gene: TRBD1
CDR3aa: CASSSGTGGYEQYF
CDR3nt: TGTGCCAGCTCATCCGGGACAGGGGGTTACGAGCAGTACTTC

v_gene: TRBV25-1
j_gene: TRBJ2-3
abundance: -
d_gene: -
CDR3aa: CASSEGEVRAQYF
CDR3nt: TGTGCCAGCAGTGAAGGAGAGGTGCGGGCGCAGTATTTT

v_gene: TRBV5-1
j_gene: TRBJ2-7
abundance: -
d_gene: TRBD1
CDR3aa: CASSLGTGYEQYF
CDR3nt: TGCGCCAGCAGCTTAGGGACAGGCTACGAGCAGTACTTC

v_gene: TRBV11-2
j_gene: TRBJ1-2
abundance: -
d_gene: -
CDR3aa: CASSPQLGYGYTF
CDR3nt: TGTGCCAGCAGCCCGCAACTGGGGTATGGCTACACCTTC